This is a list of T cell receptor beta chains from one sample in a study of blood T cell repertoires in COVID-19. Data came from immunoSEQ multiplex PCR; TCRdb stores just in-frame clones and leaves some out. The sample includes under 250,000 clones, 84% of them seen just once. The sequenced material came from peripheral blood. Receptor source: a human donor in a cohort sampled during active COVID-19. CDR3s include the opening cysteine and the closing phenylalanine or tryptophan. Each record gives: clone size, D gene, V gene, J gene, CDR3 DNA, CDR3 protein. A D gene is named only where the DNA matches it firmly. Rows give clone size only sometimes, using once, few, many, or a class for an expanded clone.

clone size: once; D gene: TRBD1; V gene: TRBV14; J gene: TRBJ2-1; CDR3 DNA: TGTGCCAGCGGCCTCAGGGGGTCCTACAATGAGCAGTTCTTC; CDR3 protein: CASGLRGSYNEQFF
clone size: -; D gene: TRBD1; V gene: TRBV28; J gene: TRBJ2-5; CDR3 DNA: TGTGCCAGCAGTGGACAACAGGGGGCGCGGGAGACCCAGTACTTC; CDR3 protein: CASSGQQGARETQYF
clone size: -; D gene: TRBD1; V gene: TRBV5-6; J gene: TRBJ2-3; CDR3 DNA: TGTGCCAGCAGCTTCCAGACAGGGGGCACAGATACGCAGTATTTT; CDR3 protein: CASSFQTGGTDTQYF
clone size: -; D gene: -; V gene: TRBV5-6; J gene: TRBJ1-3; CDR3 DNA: TGTGCCGGGGACTCCCGAGGGCCTGGAAACACCATATATTTT; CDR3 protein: CAGDSRGPGNTIYF
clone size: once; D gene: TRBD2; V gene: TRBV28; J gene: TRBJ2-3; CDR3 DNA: TGTGCCAGCAGTCCCTTACTAAGACTAGCGACAGATACGCAGTATTTT; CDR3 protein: CASSPLLRLATDTQYF
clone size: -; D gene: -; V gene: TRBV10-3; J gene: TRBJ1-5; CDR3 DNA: TGTGCCATCAGAGAGAGGGCGGGGAGCAATCAGCCCCAGCATTTT; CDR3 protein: CAIRERAGSNQPQHF
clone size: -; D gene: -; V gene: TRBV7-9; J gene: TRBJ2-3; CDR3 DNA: TGTGCCAGCAGCCCGTGGACACTCAGCAGCACAGATACGCAGTATTTT; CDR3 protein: CASSPWTLSSTDTQYF
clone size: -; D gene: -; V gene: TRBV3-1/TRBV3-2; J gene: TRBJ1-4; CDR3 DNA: TGTGCCAGCAGCCGGGGTGGGGCCTCTAATGAAAAACTGTTTTTT; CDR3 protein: CASSRGGASNEKLFF
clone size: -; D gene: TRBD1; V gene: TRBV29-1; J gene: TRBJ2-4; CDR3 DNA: TGCAGCGTAAAATCCGAACCGAGGACAGGGGGCGTGTTGGGAAACATTCAGTACTTC; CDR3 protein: CSVKSEPRTGGVLGNIQYF
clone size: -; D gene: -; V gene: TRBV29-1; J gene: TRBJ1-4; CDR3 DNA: TGCAGCGTTGGGGCAGCAGGTGAAAAACTGTTTTTT; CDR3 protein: CSVGAAGEKLFF
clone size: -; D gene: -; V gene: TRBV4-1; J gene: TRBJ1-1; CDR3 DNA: TGCGCCAGCAGCCTCACGGGGAGCACTGAAGCTTTCTTT; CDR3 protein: CASSLTGSTEAFF
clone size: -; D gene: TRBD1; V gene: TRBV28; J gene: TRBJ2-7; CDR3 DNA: TGTGCCAGCAGAAACAGGGGCTCCTACGAGCAGTACTTC; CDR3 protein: CASRNRGSYEQYF
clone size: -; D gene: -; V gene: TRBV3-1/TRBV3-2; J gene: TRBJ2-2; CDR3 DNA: TGTGCCAGCAGCCAAGATTTCTACCTAGCAGATTACACCGGGGAGCTGTTTTTT; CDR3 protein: CASSQDFYLADYTGELFF
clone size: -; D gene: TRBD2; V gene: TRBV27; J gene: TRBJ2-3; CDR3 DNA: TGTGCCAGCAGTTCCCGGACTAGCGGGAGTCCGCAGTATTTT; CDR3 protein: CASSSRTSGSPQYF
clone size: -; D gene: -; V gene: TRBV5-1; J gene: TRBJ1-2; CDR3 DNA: TGCGCCAGCAGCTTGGATTCGGATGGCTACACCTTC; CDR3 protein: CASSLDSDGYTF
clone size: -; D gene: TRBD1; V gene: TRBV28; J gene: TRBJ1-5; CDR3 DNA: TGTGCCAGCAGTTCTCCGACAGGGAGTCATCAGCCCCAGCATTTT; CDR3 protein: CASSSPTGSHQPQHF
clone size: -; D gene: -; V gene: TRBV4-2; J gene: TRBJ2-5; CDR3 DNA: TGTGCCAGCAGCCAAGATGGCAGGGGGGCCCAAGAGACCCAGTACTTC; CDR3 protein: CASSQDGRGAQETQYF
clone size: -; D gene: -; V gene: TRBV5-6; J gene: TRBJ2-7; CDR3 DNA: TGTGCCAGCAGCTTGGGCCCGGACAAAGGTTACGAGCAGTACTTC; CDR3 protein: CASSLGPDKGYEQYF
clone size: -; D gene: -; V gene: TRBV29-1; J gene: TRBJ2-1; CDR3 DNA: TGCAGCGTTGATGAGGGAATTTTAGTCAATGAGCAGTTCTTC; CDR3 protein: CSVDEGILVNEQFF
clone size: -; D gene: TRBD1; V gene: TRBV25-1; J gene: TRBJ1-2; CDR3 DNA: TGTGCCAGCAGTGTAGGGGGCGGTGGCTACACCTTC; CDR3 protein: CASSVGGGGYTF